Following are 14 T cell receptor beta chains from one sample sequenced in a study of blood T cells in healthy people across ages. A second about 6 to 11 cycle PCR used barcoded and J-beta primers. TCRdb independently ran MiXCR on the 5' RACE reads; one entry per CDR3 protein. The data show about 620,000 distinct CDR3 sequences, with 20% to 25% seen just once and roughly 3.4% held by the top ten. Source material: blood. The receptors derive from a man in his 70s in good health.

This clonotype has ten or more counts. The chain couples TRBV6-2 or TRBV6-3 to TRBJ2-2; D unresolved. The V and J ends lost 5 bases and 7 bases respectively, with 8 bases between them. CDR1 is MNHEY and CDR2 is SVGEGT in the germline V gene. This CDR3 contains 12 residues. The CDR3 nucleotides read TGTGCCAGCAGTGCGTACCACGGGGAGCTGTTTTTT. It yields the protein CASSAYHGELFF.

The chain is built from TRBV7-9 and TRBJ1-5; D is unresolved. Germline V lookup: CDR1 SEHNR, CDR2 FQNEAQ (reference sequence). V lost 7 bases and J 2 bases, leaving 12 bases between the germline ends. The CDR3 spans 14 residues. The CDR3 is CASTTSLGNQPQHF. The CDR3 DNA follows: TGTGCCAGCACCACATCTCTTGGCAATCAGCCCCAGCATTTT. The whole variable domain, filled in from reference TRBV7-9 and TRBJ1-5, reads DTGVSQNPRHKITKRGQNVTFRCDPISEHNRLYWYRQTLGQGPEFLTYFQNEAQLEKSRLLSDRFSAERPKGSFSTLEIQRTEQGDSAMYLCASTTSLGNQPQHFGDGTRLSIL.

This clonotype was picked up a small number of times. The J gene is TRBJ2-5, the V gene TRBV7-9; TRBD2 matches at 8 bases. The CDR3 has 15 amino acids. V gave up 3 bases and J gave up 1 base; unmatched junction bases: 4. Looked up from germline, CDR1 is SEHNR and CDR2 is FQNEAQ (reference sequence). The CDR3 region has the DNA TGTGCCAGCAGCTTTGCGGGGGGAGGCCAAGAGACCCAGTACTTC. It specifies CASSFAGGGQETQYF.

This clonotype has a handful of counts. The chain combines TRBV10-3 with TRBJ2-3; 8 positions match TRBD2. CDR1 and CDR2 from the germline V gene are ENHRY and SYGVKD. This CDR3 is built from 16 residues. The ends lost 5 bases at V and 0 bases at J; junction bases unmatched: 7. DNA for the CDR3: TGTGCCATCAGTAACCAAGCGGGAGTTAGCACAGATACGCAGTATTTT. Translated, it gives CAISNQAGVSTDTQYF.

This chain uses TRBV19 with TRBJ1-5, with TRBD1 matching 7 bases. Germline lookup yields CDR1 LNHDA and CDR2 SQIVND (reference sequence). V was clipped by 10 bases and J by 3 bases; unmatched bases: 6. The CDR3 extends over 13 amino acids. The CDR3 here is CATGQDLNQPQHF. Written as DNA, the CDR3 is TGTGCCACCGGACAGGACCTCAATCAGCCCCAGCATTTT.

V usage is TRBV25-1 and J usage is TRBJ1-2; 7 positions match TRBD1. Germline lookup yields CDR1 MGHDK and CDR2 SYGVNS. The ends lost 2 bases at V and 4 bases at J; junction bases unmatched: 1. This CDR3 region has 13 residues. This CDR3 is CASSEGTAYGYTF. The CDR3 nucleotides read TGTGCCAGCAGTGAAGGGACAGCCTATGGCTACACCTTC.

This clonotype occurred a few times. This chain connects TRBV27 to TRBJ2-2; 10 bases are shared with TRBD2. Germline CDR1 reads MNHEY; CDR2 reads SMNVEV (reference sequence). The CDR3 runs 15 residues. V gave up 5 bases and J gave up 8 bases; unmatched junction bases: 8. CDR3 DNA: TGTGCCAGCAGTCCTAGCGGGAGACGAAGTGGGGAGCTGTTTTTT. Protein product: CASSPSGRRSGELFF.

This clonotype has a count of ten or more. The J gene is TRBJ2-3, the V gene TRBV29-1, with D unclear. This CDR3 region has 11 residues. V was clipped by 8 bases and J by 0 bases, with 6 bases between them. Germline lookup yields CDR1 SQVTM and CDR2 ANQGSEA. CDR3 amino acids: CSLDSTDTQYF. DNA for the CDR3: TGCAGCCTAGACAGCACAGATACGCAGTATTTT.

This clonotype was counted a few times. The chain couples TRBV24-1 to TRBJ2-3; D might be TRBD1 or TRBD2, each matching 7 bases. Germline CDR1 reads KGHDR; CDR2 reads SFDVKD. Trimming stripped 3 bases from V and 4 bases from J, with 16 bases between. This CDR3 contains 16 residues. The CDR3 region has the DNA TGTGCCACCAGTGATCCCGACAGGGAGGGGGCAGATACGCAGTATTTT. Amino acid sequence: CATSDPDREGADTQYF.

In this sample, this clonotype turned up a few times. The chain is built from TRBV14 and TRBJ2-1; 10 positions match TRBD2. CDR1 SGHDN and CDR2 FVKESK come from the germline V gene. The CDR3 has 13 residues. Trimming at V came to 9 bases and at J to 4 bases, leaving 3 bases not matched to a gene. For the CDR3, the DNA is TGTGCCAGTGGACTAGCGGATTACAATGAGCAGTTCTTC. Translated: CASGLADYNEQFF.

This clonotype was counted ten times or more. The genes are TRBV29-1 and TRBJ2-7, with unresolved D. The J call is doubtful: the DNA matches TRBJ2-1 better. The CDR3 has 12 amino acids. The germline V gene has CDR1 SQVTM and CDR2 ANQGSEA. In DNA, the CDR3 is TGCAGCGTTGAAGATATGAGATCCGGGCAGTTCTTC. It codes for CSVEDMRSGQFF.

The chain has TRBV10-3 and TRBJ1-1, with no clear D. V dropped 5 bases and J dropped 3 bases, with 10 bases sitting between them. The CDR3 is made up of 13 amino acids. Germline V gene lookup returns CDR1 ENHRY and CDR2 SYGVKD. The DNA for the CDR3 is TGTGCCATCAGTCGGGCGCAGGACACTGAAGCTTTCTTT. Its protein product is CAISRAQDTEAFF.

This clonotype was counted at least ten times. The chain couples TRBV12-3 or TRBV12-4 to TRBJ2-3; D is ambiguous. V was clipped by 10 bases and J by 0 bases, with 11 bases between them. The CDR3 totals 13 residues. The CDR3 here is CATWAASTDTQYF. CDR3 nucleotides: TGTGCCACCTGGGCGGCTAGCACAGATACGCAGTATTTT.

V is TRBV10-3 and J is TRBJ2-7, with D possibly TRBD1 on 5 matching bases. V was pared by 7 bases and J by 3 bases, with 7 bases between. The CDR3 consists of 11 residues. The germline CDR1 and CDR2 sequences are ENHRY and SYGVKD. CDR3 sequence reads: CAITQGYEQYF. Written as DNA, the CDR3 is TGTGCCATCACCCAGGGCTACGAGCAGTACTTC.